The 5 T cell receptor beta chains in this list originate from one sample, sequenced in a study of CD8+ T cells in alopecia areata. RNA extraction and reverse transcription yielded cDNA as sequencing template. Sequencing was performed with immunoSEQ multiplex PCR; in TCRdb, only in-frame clones are kept and a portion is missing. The repertoire includes about 110,000 clones, under 60% of them detected once, and 9.5% to 15% sits in the top ten. The treatment here: oral pan-JAK inhibitor, 5-10 mg twice daily. Sample: CD8+ T cells sorted from blood, taken at week 24, from a patient treated with tofacitinib. These receptor sequences come from a human donor with alopecia areata.

The chain is built from TRBV10-3 and TRBJ2-2, with D unresolved. The V end was cut by 7 bases, the J end by 1 base, with 13 bases between. CDR1 is ENHRY, CDR2 SYGVKD, per germline. The CDR3 length is 15 residues. The CDR3 coding sequence is TGTGCCATCATGAAAGATGGCGTGAACACCGGGGAGCTGTTTTTT. Amino acid sequence: CAIMKDGVNTGELFF.

The CDR3 region has the DNA TGTGCCAGCAGCCCGGAGATCGGGGAGCTGTTTTTT. It specifies CASSPEIGELFF. This rearrangement joins TRBV7-8 to TRBJ2-2; the D is unclear. Germline assignment: CDR1 SGHVS and CDR2 FQNEAQ. V dropped 5 bases and J dropped 7 bases, with 8 bases sitting between them. CDR3 length: 12 amino acids.

The chain has TRBV5-4 and TRBJ1-6; no clear D. Germline V gene lookup returns CDR1 SGHNT and CDR2 YYREEE (reference sequence). The CDR3 runs 14 residues. Trimming cost V 4 bases and J 6 bases, with 11 bases left between them. The CDR3 region is CASSTHRVNSPLHF. For the CDR3, the DNA is TGTGCCAGCAGCACACACAGAGTTAATTCACCCCTCCACTTT.

In this sample, this clone turned up a few times. The chain is built from TRBV5-1 and TRBJ1-5, with D uncertain. V gave up 0 bases and J gave up 5 bases, with 6 bases separating them. Germline V lookup: CDR1 SGHRS, CDR2 YFSETQ. This CDR3 spans 13 amino acids. This CDR3 reads CASSLEGYQPQHF. The CDR3 DNA sequence: TGCGCCAGCAGCTTGGAGGGCTATCAGCCCCAGCATTTT. The full variable domain, rest sourced from reference TRBV5-1 and TRBJ1-5, is KAGVTQTPRYLIKTRGQQVTLSCSPISGHRSVSWYQQTPGQGLQFLFEYFSETQRNKGNFPGRFSGRQFSNSRSEMNVSTLELGDSALYLCASSLEGYQPQHFGDGTRLSIL.

The chain joins TRBV4-3 to TRBJ2-1, with 8 bases aligning to TRBD1. The CDR3 spans 17 residues. After removal of 0 bases from V and 4 bases from J, the junction contained 8 bases not matched to a gene. CDR1 and CDR2 from the germline V gene are LGHNA and YSLEER. The CDR3 is CASSQEILGQGYNEQFF. Here the CDR3 DNA reads TGCGCCAGCAGCCAAGAGATTCTAGGACAGGGTTACAATGAGCAGTTCTTC.